This T cell receptor beta chain was observed in a study of T cells in Graves' hyperthyroidism and ophthalmopathy (dated by TCRdb to the late 2010s). At the level of the whole study: Peripheral blood was sampled at the time of initial diagnosis, prior to any treatment. To identify TCR V-J signatures that set the groups apart, the researchers used a discovery cohort of 100 patients, made up of about 44 with Graves' ophthalmopathy and 57 with stable Graves' hyperthyroidism. Prospective prediction of ophthalmopathy was tested in an independent validation cohort consisting of 18 hyperthyroidism patients and more than 15 patients who later progressed to ophthalmopathy. According to the paper, TCR Vbeta CDR3 sequencing was carried out on some 130 peripheral blood samples, which came from some 41 ophthalmopathy, around 75 hyperthyroidism and about 17 progressor patients. In about 6 Graves' hyperthyroidism patients, the study also compared T-cell repertoires from thyroid tissue with T-cell repertoires from blood. After sampling, hyperthyroidism patients received methimazole starting at 30 mg daily, and ophthalmopathy patients received high-dose intravenous methylprednisolone. The 100 discovery patients were randomly divided into training and test sets at a 7:3 ratio.

What the research found in general, with its limitations: Most expanded thyroid clonotypes (frequency above 0.001) were also detected in blood, suggesting blood repertoires may reflect thyroid immune responses. Sample size was not statistically predetermined, and blinding of investigators to group allocation was not performed. In cross-validation, a model built on a 13 V-J signature told ophthalmopathy apart from stable hyperthyroidism with under 90% sensitivity and approximately 81% specificity, and in testing the same model reached 80%/75%. During validation, the model predicted progression to ophthalmopathy a median of approximately 6.5 months ahead of onset, with almost 71% sensitivity and under 85% specificity.

The TCR beta CDR3 regions were amplified from the RNA transcripts. The first round of RT-PCR for the TCR CDR3 was performed with the HTBI primer set and the Qiagen OneStep RT-PCR kit. Libraries were constructed in a second round of multiplex PCR, after which size selection and purification were performed. Sequencing of the libraries was done on an Illumina HiSeq2000 using paired-end 100 bp reads. Under the source paper's analysis protocol: SOAPnuke was used to process the raw data, with reads discarded if the reads contained adapters or uncalled bases, had a mean Phred below 15, or lacked an exact constant-primer or identifier match. High-quality paired reads were merged using COPE v1.2.5, and each unique nucleotide sequence was defined as a clonotype. MiTCR v1.1 was used to align clonotypes to the IMGT TRBV, TRBD and TRBJ reference segments. Analysis was restricted to V-J combinations with a frequency above 0.0001, which covered over 98% of repertoires. A TCS score was defined as the ratio between F50 (clonal expansion) and ExV (chaos), using BLOSUM62-based TCRdist between CDR3 peptides within each V-J. Welch's t-statistics and random forest reduced around 510 V-J features to about 13, which were used in a naive Bayes classifier (R e1071). The similarity between thyroid and blood repertoires was quantified using the Morisita-Horn index. The public reads were reprocessed in TCRdb via fastp at Q25 and MiXCR, keeping in-frame beta chains. Here each entry gathers all rows of one CDR3 protein and keeps the most common genes and DNA. None of the V and J calls come from the authors' own analysis; TCRdb made them. This sample has fewer than 750,000 distinct CDR3 sequences in its table, and roughly 14% of those were observed once. Together, the top ten hold around 4.1% of the sample.

Moderately to severely active disease, a Clinical Activity Score of at least 3, a NOSPECS grade of at least 4, and a duration under 3 months were present in ophthalmopathy patients. The study excluded patients with uncontrolled infections, other autoimmune diseases, pregnancy or lactation. Diagnoses relied on clinical symptoms, serum thyroxine and TRAb, thyroid ultrasound and orbital computed tomography. PBMCs were isolated from 7.5 to 10 ml of fresh peripheral blood by Ficoll-Paque density gradient centrifugation. Total RNA was extracted with Trizol reagent, and quality was checked on an Agilent 2100 Bioanalyzer. This clonotype was counted many times. The specificity of this receptor is unknown. Qualities for individual bases were not recorded, and no much larger clone is one base off. Measured from the cysteine to the phenylalanine, the CDR3 is 12 residues long. Here the CDR3 DNA is all that survives: 36 bases in frame from base 1. CDR1 and CDR2 are drawn from the germline V gene: SGHTA, FQGNSA. Trimming takes 1 base from V and 7 bases from J, and the germline ends sit 8 bases apart.

This sequence was found in a woman in her 40s with Graves' ophthalmopathy. The sequencing sample was made of blood. Recombination linked TRBV7-2 to TRBJ2-7, with a tentative D gene TRBD1 over 6 matching bases. The DNA sequence is as follows: TGTGCCAGCAGCTTAGATAGGGGGGAGCAGTACTTC. Translated, this is CASSLDRGEQYF.